A selection of T cell receptor beta chains follows, all from one sample in a study of blood T cell repertoires in COVID-19. Data came from immunoSEQ multiplex PCR; TCRdb stores just in-frame clones and leaves some out. The sample lists around 49,000 clones, approximately 80% seen once, with about 6.1% in the top ten. The sample taken for sequencing was PBMCs or T cells enriched from blood (not recorded which). These receptors all stem from a woman aged 45-65 years with acute COVID-19. Both conserved end residues are part of each CDR3. The D gene is left open where the match is weak. Some rows mark clone size as missing; the rest say once, few, many or name a class of expanded clone.

-,TRBV7-9,-,CASTAGGYYGYTF
few,TRBV18,-,CASSPPSSVETEAFF
few,TRBV7-2,-,CASSSGQRETQYF
-,TRBV24-1,-,CATSDRGGNQPQHF
-,TRBV5-1,-,CASSERGQEAFF
few,TRBV2,TRBD1,CASNEQGSATNEKLFF
-,TRBV11-2,-,CASRSGETQYF
-,TRBV12-3/TRBV12-4,-,CASSLSVGELFF
-,TRBV12-3/TRBV12-4,-,CASSFMETQYF
-,TRBV28,-,CASSPWTHEQYF
-,TRBV5-1,TRBD1,CASSPQGTGSNQPQHF
-,TRBV3-1/TRBV3-2,-,CASSHGVSNTIYF
-,TRBV2,-,CASVDPGLYQETQYF
-,TRBV5-4,-,CASSSPSGPGAFF
-,TRBV19,TRBD1,CASSTGTAVNYGYTF
-,TRBV10-3,TRBD2,CAISEGLAGGRETQYF
once,TRBV6-5,TRBD2,CASSYERGGWNEQFF
once,TRBV18,TRBD1,CASSARPGQGIESNQPQHF
-,TRBV11-3,TRBD1,CASSGYRGNTEAFF
few,TRBV9,TRBD1,CASSVTGGEDTIYF
-,TRBV6-5,TRBD2,CASRGTTNTQYF
-,TRBV5-4,-,CASSRAGTYEQYF
-,TRBV4-2,TRBD2,CASSQTSGNNEQFF
-,TRBV24-1,-,CATRSNTGELFF
-,TRBV18,TRBD2,CASSPPLVSTSGEQFF
-,TRBV18,TRBD1,CASSGQGTVGTEAFF
few,TRBV5-4,TRBD1,CASSPPRTGRSDTQYF
once,TRBV5-1,-,CASSLEAGRSPLHF